This TCR beta chain is drawn from a study of response to subunit inactivated influenza vaccine. Study-wide findings and caveats: The authors offered the suggestion that each seasonal influenza vaccination recruits few new T cells.

Of note for this clonotype: As yet, its antigen is unknown.

Each CDR3 protein is one row after TCRdb ran MiXCR on the RT-PCR reads. The table records under 950,000 distinct CDR3 sequences, around 20% of them present only once. The germline CDR1 and CDR2 sequences are KGHDR and SFDVKD. The CDR3 is 16 amino acids. The V segment lost 7 bases and the J segment 8 bases; nucleotides outside the gene matches: 9. This sequence was found in a man aged 45-65 years who received an inactivated influenza vaccine. The input for sequencing was PBMCs from blood, taken about 5 days after vaccination. The chain is built from TRBV24-1 and TRBJ2-1, with 14 nucleotides matching TRBD2. In DNA form, the CDR3 reads TGTGCCACCAGGAGTAGACTAGCGGGAGGGCCATATGAGCAGTTCTTC. Residues: CATRSRLAGGPYEQFF.